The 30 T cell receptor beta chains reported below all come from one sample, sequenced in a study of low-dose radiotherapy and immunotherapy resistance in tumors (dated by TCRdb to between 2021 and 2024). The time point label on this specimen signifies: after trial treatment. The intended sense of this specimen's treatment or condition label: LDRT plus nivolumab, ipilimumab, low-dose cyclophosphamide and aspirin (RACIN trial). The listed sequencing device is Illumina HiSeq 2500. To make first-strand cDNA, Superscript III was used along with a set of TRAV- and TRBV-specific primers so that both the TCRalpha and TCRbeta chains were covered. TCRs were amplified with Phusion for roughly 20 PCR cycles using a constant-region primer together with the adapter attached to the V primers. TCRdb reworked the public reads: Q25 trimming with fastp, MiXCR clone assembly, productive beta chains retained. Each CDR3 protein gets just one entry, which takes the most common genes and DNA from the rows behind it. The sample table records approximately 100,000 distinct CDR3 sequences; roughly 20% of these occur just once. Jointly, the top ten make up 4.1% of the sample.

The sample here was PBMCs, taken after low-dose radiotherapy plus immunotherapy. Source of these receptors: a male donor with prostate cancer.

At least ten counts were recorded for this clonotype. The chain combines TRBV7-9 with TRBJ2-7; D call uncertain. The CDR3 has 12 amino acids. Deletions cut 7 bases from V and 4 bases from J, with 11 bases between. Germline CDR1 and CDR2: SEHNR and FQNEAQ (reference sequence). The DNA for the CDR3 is TGTGCCAGCACCACGGAATTGTACGAGCAGTACTTC. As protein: CASTTELYEQYF. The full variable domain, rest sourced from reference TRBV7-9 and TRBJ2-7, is DTGVSQNPRHKITKRGQNVTFRCDPISEHNRLYWYRQTLGQGPEFLTYFQNEAQLEKSRLLSDRFSAERPKGSFSTLEIQRTEQGDSAMYLCASTTELYEQYFGPGTRLTVT.

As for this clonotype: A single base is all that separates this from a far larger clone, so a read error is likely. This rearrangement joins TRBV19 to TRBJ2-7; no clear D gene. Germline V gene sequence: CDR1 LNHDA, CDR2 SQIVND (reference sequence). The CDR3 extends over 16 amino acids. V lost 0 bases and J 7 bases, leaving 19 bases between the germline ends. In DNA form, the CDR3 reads TGTGCCAGTAGTATAGATCCGAGGCCCTCCGTCAATGAGCAGTACTTC. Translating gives CASSIDPRPSVNEQYF.

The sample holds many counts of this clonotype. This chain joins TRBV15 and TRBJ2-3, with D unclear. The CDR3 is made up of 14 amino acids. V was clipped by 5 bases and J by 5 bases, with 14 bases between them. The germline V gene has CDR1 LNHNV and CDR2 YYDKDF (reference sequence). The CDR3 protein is CATSRYRNGDTQYF. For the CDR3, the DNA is TGTGCCACCAGCCGGTACCGTAACGGAGATACGCAGTATTTT.

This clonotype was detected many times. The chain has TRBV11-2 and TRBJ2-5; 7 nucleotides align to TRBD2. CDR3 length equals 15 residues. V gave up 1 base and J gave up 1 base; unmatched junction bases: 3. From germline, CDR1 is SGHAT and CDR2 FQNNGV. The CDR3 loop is CASSLAGGPQETQYF. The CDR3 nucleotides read TGTGCCAGCAGCTTAGCGGGGGGACCCCAAGAGACCCAGTACTTC.

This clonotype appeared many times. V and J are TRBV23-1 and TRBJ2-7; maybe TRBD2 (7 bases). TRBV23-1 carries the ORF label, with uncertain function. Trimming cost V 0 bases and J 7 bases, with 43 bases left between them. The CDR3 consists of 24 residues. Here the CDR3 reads CASSQSGGPPPSPRGPLMLGEQYF. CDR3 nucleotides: TGCGCCAGCAGTCAATCGGGGGGGCCCCCGCCATCTCCCCGAGGCCCACTAATGTTGGGTGAGCAGTACTTC.

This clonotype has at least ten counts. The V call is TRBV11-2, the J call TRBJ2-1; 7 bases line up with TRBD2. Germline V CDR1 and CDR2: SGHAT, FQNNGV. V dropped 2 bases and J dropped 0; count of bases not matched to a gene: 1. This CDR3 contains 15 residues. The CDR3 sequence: CASSLTGGSYNEQFF. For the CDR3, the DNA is TGTGCCAGCAGCTTAACGGGGGGCTCCTACAATGAGCAGTTCTTC.

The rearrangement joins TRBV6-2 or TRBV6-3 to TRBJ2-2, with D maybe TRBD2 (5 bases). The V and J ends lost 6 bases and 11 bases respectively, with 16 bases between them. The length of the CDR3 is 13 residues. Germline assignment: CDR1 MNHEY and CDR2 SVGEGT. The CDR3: CASSRAALGELFF. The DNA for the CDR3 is TGTGCCAGCAGCCGAGCGGCCCTCGGAGAGCTGTTTTTT.

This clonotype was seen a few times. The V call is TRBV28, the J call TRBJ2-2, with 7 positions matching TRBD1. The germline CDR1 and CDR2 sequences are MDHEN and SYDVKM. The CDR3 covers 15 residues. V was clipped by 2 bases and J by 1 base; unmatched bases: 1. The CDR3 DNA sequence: TGTGCCAGCAGTTTAGGGGACAGGAACACCGGGGAGCTGTTTTTT. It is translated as CASSLGDRNTGELFF.

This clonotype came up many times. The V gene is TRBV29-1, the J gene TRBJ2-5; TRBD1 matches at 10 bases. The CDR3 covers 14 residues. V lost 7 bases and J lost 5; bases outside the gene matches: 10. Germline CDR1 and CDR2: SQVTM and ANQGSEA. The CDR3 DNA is TGCAGCGCCGACAAGACAGGGGGCTATGAGACCCAGTACTTC. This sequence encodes CSADKTGGYETQYF.

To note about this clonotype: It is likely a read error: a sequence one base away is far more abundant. CDR3 amino acids: CATQDRITAHGYTF. CDR3 sequence (DNA): TGTGCCACCCAAGATCGCATTACGGCCCATGGCTACACCTTC. The rearrangement joins TRBV6-1 to TRBJ1-2, with D unresolved. The germline V gene has CDR1 MNHNS and CDR2 SASEGT. The V end was cut by 10 bases, the J end by 6 bases, with 21 bases between. CDR3 size: 14 residues.

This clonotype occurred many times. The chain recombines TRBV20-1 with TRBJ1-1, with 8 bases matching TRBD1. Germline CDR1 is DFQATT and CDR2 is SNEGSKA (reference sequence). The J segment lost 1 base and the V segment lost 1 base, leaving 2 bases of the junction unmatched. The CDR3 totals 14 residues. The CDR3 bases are TGCAGTGCTAGAGGTACAGGGGGGAACACTGAAGCTTTCTTT. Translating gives CSARGTGGNTEAFF.

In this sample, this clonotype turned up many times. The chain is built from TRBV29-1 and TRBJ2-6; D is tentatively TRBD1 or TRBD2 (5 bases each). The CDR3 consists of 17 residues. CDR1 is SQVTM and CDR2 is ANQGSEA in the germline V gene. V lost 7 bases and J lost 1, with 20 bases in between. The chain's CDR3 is CSAWGSERVSGANVLTF. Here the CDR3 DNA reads TGCAGCGCCTGGGGCTCCGAGAGGGTTTCTGGGGCCAACGTCCTGACTTTC.

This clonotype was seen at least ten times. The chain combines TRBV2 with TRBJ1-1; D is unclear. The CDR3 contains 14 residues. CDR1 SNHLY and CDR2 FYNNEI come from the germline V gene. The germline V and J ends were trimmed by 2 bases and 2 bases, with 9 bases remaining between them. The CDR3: CASSERRFNTEAFF. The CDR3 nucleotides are TGTGCCAGCAGTGAAAGGCGATTTAACACTGAAGCTTTCTTT.

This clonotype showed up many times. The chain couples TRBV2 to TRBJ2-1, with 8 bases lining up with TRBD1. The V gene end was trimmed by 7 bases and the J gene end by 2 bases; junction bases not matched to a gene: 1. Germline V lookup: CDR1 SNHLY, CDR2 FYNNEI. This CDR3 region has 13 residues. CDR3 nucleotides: TGTGCCAGCAACAGGGGGGCCTACAATGAGCAGTTCTTC. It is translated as CASNRGAYNEQFF.

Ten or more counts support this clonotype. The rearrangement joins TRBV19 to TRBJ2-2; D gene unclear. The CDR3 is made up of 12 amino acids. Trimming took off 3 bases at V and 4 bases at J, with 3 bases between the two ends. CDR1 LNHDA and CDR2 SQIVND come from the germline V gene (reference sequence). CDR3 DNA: TGTGCCAGTAGTATGCTCACCGGGGAGCTGTTTTTT. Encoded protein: CASSMLTGELFF.

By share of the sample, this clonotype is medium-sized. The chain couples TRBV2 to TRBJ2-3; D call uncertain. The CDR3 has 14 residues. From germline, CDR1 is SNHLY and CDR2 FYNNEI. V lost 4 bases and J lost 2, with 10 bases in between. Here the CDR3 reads CASSVSGDTDTQYF. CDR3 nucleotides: TGTGCCAGCAGTGTGTCGGGCGACACAGATACGCAGTATTTT.

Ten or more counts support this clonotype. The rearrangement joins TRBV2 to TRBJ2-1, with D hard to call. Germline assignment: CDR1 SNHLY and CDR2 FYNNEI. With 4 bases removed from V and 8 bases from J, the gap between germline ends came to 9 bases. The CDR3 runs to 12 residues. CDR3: CASSGSAHEQFF. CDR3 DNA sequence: TGTGCCAGCAGTGGGTCAGCCCATGAGCAGTTCTTC.

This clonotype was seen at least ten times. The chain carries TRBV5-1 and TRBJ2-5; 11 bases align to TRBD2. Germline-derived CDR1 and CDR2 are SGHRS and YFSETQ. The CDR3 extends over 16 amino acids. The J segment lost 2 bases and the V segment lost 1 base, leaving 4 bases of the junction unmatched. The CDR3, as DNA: TGCGCCAGCAGCTTGTCCGGGACTAGCGGACAAGAGACCCAGTACTTC. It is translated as CASSLSGTSGQETQYF.

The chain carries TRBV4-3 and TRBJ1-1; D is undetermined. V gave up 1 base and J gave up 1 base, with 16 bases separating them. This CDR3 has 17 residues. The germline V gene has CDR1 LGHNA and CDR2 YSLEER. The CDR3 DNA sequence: TGCGCCAGCAGCCAAGTACTTGGACGCCGGCCGAACACTGAAGCTTTCTTT. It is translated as CASSQVLGRRPNTEAFF.

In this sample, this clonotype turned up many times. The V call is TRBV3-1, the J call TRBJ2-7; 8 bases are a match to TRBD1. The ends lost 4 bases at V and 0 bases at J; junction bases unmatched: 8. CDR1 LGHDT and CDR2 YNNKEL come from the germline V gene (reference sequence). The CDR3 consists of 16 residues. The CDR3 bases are TGTGCCAGCAGCCTCGAACGGACAGGGCGCTCCTACGAGCAGTACTTC. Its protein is CASSLERTGRSYEQYF.

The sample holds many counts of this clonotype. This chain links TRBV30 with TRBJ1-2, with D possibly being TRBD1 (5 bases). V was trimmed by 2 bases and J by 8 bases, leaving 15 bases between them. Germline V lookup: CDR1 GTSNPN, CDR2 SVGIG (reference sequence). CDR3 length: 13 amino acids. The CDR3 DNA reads TGTGCCTGGAGTCCGGCCGGGACGCGCGGCTACACCTTC. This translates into CAWSPAGTRGYTF.

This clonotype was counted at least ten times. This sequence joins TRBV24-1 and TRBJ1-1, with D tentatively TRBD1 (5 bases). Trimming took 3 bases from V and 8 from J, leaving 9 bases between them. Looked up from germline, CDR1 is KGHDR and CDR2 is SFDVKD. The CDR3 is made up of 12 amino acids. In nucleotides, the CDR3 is TGTGCCACCAGTGATCCCTCAGGGGAAGCTTTCTTT. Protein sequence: CATSDPSGEAFF.

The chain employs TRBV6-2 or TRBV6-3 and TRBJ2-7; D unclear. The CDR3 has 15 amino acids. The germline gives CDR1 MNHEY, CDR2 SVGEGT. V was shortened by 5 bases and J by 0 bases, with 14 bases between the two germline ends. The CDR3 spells CASSDRTATSYEQYF. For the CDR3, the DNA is TGTGCCAGCAGTGATAGGACGGCGACCTCCTACGAGCAGTACTTC.

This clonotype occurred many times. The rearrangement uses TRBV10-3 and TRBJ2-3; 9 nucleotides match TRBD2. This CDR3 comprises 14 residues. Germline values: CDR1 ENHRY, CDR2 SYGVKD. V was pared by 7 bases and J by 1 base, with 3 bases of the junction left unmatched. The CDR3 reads CAITQRGGTDTQYF. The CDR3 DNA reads TGTGCCATCACTCAGCGGGGGGGCACAGATACGCAGTATTTT.

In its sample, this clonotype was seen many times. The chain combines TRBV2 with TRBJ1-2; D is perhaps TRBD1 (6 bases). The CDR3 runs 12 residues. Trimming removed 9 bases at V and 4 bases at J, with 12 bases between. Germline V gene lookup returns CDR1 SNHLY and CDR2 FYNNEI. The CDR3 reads CASFGGAYGYTF. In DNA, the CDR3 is TGTGCCAGTTTTGGGGGCGCCTATGGCTACACCTTC.

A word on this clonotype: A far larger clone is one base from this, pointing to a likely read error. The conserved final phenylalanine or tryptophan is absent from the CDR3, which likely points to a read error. The CDR3 DNA reads as TGTGCCAGCTCACCACCAAGCTCTCCGCAGGCCGAGCAGTACCTC. Its translation is CASSPPSSPQAEQYL. The chain employs TRBV13 and TRBJ2-7; D unresolved. Germline lookup yields CDR1 PRHDT and CDR2 FYEKMQ (reference sequence). Deletions cut 8 bases from V and 6 bases from J, with 23 bases between. The CDR3 runs to 15 residues.

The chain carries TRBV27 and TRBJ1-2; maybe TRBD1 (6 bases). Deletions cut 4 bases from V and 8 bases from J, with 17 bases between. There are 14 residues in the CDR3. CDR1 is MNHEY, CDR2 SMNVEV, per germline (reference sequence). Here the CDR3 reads CASSSPIQGFGYTF. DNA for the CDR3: TGTGCCAGCAGTTCCCCCATCCAGGGGTTCGGCTACACCTTC.

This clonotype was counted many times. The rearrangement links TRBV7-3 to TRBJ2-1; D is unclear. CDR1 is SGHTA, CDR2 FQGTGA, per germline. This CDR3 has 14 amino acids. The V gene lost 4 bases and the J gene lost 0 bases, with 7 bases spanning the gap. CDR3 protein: CASSSRASYNEQFF. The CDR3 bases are TGTGCCAGCAGCTCAAGGGCCTCCTACAATGAGCAGTTCTTC.

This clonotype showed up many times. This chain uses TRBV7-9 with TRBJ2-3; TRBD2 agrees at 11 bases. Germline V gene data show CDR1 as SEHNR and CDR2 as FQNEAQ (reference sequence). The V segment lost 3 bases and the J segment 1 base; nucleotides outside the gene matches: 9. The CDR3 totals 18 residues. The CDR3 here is CASSLGVAGGLRTDTQYF. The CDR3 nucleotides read TGTGCCAGCAGCTTGGGGGTAGCGGGGGGGCTTCGCACAGATACGCAGTATTTT.

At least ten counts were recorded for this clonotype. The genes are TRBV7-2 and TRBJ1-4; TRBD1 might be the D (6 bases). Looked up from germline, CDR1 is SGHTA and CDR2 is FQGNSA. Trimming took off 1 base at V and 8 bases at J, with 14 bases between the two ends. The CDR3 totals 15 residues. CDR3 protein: CASSLDGQSDEKLFF. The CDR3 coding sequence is TGTGCCAGCAGCTTAGATGGACAGAGCGACGAAAAACTGTTTTTT. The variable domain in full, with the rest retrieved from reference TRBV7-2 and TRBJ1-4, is GAGVSQSPSNKVTEKGKDVELRCDPISGHTALYWYRQSLGQGLEFLIYFQGNSAPDKSGLPSDRFSAERTGGSVSTLTIQRTQQEDSAVYLCASSLDGQSDEKLFFGSGTQLSVL.